Listed below are T cell receptor beta chains from one sample, sequenced in a study of cytomegalovirus exposure and HLA in healthy donors. Produced via immunoSEQ multiplex PCR; TCRdb's table is partial and in-frame only. The sample yields roughly 33,000 clones, of which the top ten take up under 4%. The specimen was PBMCs. The receptor set was obtained from a woman in her thirties or forties in good health and CMV-seropositive. CDR3s include the opening cysteine and the closing phenylalanine or tryptophan. Fields, in order: J gene, D gene, V gene, clone size, CDR3 DNA, CDR3 protein. D genes are given only for firm matches. For some rows the clone size is stated as once, few or many, or as a class when expanded; others skip it.

TRBJ2-7 TRBD1 TRBV5-6 NA TGTGCCAGCAGCCCTCCTATCGACAGGGCCGAGCAGTACTTC CASSPPIDRAEQYF
TRBJ1-2 NA TRBV5-1 NA TGCGCCAGCAGCTTGGCCCCGGACACCTACTATGGCTACACCTTC CASSLAPDTYYGYTF
TRBJ2-2 TRBD1 TRBV6-5 NA TGTGCCAGCACCCAGGGGGCCCAGAACACCGGGGAGCTGTTTTTT CASTQGAQNTGELFF
TRBJ2-5 TRBD2 TRBV4-1 NA TGCGCCAGCAGCCAAAAAGAGCCTAGCGGGAGGGCCGGCGAGACCCAGTACTTC CASSQKEPSGRAGETQYF
TRBJ2-2 TRBD2 TRBV11-1 NA TGTGCCAGCAGCTTAGCGGGAGGGGACACCGGGGAGCTGTTTTTT CASSLAGGDTGELFF
TRBJ2-1 NA TRBV13 NA TGTGCCAGCAGCCTCGGACAGACTTTCTACAATGAGCAGTTCTTC CASSLGQTFYNEQFF
TRBJ2-5 NA TRBV28 NA TGTGCCAGCAGTGGAGGGCCCTACCAAGAGACCCAGTACTTC CASSGGPYQETQYF
TRBJ1-2 NA TRBV5-1 NA TGCGCCAGCAGCTTGGATACAGGGAGTCCCTCTGGCTACACCTTC CASSLDTGSPSGYTF
TRBJ2-2 NA TRBV28 NA TGTGCCAGCAGTACGACAGGGAACACCGGGGAGCTGTTTTTT CASSTTGNTGELFF
TRBJ2-1 NA TRBV28 NA TGTGCCAGCAGAGACGACAGGCAGACCTACAATGAGCAGTTCTTC CASRDDRQTYNEQFF
TRBJ2-2 TRBD2 TRBV11-3 NA TGTGCCAGCAGCACTAGCGGGACGAACACCGGGGAGCTGTTTTTT CASSTSGTNTGELFF
TRBJ1-2 TRBD1 TRBV4-2 NA TGTGCCAGCAGCCTAGGGACAGCACCTACTAACTATGGCTACACCTTC CASSLGTAPTNYGYTF
TRBJ1-3 NA TRBV30 NA TGTGCCTGGAGCACCCGAGAGTACACCATATATTTT CAWSTREYTIYF
TRBJ2-3 NA TRBV19 NA TGTGCCAGTAGTATAGCCGGAGGGCCCAGCGGGGATACGCAGTATTTT CASSIAGGPSGDTQYF
TRBJ2-7 TRBD1 TRBV5-1 NA TGCGCCAGCAGCTCAGGGACAGGCTTCGAGCAGTACTTC CASSSGTGFEQYF
TRBJ1-1 NA TRBV7-9 NA TGTGCCAGCAGCTTAGCGCGGGGGGAGGCTTTCTTT CASSLARGEAFF
TRBJ1-2 NA TRBV2 NA TGTGCCAGCCCAGGACCTAGGGGGTCCTATGGCTACACCTTC CASPGPRGSYGYTF
TRBJ1-3 NA TRBV6-5 NA TGTGCCAGCAGTTTCAGGGGCTCTGGAAACACCATATATTTT CASSFRGSGNTIYF
TRBJ2-7 NA TRBV27 NA TGTGCCAGCAGTTTCTCCCCCTCCTACGAGCAGTACTTC CASSFSPSYEQYF
TRBJ1-1 TRBD1 TRBV6-5 NA TGTGCCAGCAACCGACAGGGCCAGAGCACTGAAGCTTTCTTT CASNRQGQSTEAFF
TRBJ2-7 TRBD2 TRBV11-1 NA TGTGCCAGCAGCCTAGGGACTAGCGGGAAACAGGAGCAGTACTTC CASSLGTSGKQEQYF
TRBJ2-2 TRBD2 TRBV7-2 NA TGTGCCAGCAGCCGAAAAGCGGGAGAAGTCGGGGAGCTGTTTTTT CASSRKAGEVGELFF
TRBJ1-5 NA TRBV30 NA TGTGCCTGGAGTGGCGTTAATCAGCCCCAGCATTTT CAWSGVNQPQHF
TRBJ2-1 NA TRBV7-2 NA TGTGCCAGCAGCGCCACTAGCTACAATGAGCAGTTCTTC CASSATSYNEQFF
TRBJ2-3 TRBD2 TRBV6-4 NA TGTGCCAGCAGTGACACTAGCGGGAGCCACACAGATACGCAGTATTTT CASSDTSGSHTDTQYF
TRBJ2-3 NA TRBV28 NA TGTGCCAGCAGTTTTACCCTTAGCGCTCCCCCAGATACGCAGTATTTT CASSFTLSAPPDTQYF
TRBJ2-3 TRBD2 TRBV30 NA TGTGCCTGCCGAGCGGGATCCTCCGACGCAGATACGCAGTATTTT CACRAGSSDADTQYF
TRBJ1-3 NA TRBV6-5 NA TGTGCCAGCAGTCACGACTCTGGAAACAACATATATTTT CASSHDSGNNIYF
TRBJ1-2 TRBD1 TRBV10-3 NA TGTGCCATCAGCCAACAGGGGGAGGATCTCTATGGCTACACCTTC CAISQQGEDLYGYTF
TRBJ2-3 NA TRBV4-1 NA TGCGCCAGCAGCCAACAGGGGCCGAACACAGATACGCAGTATTTT CASSQQGPNTDTQYF
TRBJ1-1 TRBD1 TRBV6-5 NA TGTGCCAGCAGGCCGGGACAGGGCATCACTGAAGCTTTCTTT CASRPGQGITEAFF
TRBJ2-7 TRBD2 TRBV7-8 medium-sized TGTGCCAGCAGCGGAGGGGCGGGGGTGCTCTCCTACGAGCAGTACTTC CASSGGAGVLSYEQYF
TRBJ1-5 NA TRBV7-9 NA TGTGCCAGCAGCTTCCAGGGCGGTCAGCCCCAGCATTTT CASSFQGGQPQHF
TRBJ2-1 NA TRBV5-6 NA TGTGCCAGCAGCCTGGTGAGGAAGGTCTACAATGAGCAGTTCTTC CASSLVRKVYNEQFF
TRBJ1-2 TRBD1 TRBV27 NA TGTGCCAGCGACTGGGCGGGACAGGGCAACTATGGCTACACCTTC CASDWAGQGNYGYTF
TRBJ2-3 NA TRBV4-1 NA TGCGCCAGCAGCCAAGATCGTAACACAGATACGCAGTATTTT CASSQDRNTDTQYF
TRBJ2-7 TRBD2 TRBV6-6 NA TGTGCCAGCAGTTACTCGCGGACTAGCTACGAGCAGTACTTC CASSYSRTSYEQYF
TRBJ2-3 NA TRBV7-6 NA TGTGCCAGCAGCCCTCGGGGGGCCGCGGATACGCAGTATTTT CASSPRGAADTQYF
TRBJ2-2 NA TRBV30 NA TGTGCCTGGAGTTGGGGTAGCGGTAGCGGGGAGCTGTTTTTT CAWSWGSGSGELFF
TRBJ2-1 TRBD2 TRBV15 NA TGTGCCACCAGCGAACCCGGGCGCGGGAGCTCCTACAATGAGCAGTTCTTC CATSEPGRGSSYNEQFF
TRBJ2-7 TRBD1 TRBV6-1 NA TGTGCCAGCAGTGATAACAGGGGGTCAACCTACGAGCAGTACTTC CASSDNRGSTYEQYF
TRBJ1-1 NA TRBV6-1 NA TGTGCCAGCAGTAATACAGGGACGGGTGATTTCTTT CASSNTGTGDFF
TRBJ2-1 NA TRBV27 NA TGTGCCAGGGTTCGAGGGTTCTTC CARVRGFF
TRBJ2-2 NA TRBV30 NA TGTGCCTGGAGTGTATCGGGGACCGGGGAGCTGTTTTTT CAWSVSGTGELFF
TRBJ2-3 NA TRBV29-1 NA TGCAGCGTTGAAGATCAAAGGGGCTCGGGCACAGATACGCAGTATTTT CSVEDQRGSGTDTQYF
TRBJ2-5 NA TRBV30 NA TGTGCCTGGAGTGTACGGCGAGGCGCGGAGACCCAGTACTTC CAWSVRRGAETQYF
TRBJ2-7 NA TRBV19 NA TGTGCCAGTAGTACTGCGGGAATCCAGGACGAGCAGTACTTC CASSTAGIQDEQYF
TRBJ1-1 NA TRBV18 NA TGTGCCAGCGCACCCGAAGGCACAGCTCAGAACACTGAAGCTTTCTTT CASAPEGTAQNTEAFF